A selection of T cell receptor beta chains follows, all from one sample in a study of blood T cells in healthy people across ages. TCRdb re-called the 5' RACE reads with MiXCR, one entry per CDR3 protein. The data contain about 1.4 million distinct CDR3 sequences, 59% of them singletons. The sequenced material came from blood. The source of these receptors is a young man in good health. The CDR3 runs from the conserved cysteine through the conserved F or W. The D gene is left open where the match is weak. Some rows mark clone size as missing; the rest say once, few, many or name a class of expanded clone.

>.|.|TRBJ1-6|TRBV20-1
TGCAGTGCTAGGTCGGGAGTCACTAATTCACCCCTCCACTTT
CSARSGVTNSPLHF
>.|TRBD1|TRBJ2-1|TRBV12-3/TRBV12-4
TGTGCCAGCAGTTGGACAGGGGGTGGAAAGCAGTTCTTC
CASSWTGGGKQFF
>.|.|TRBJ2-7|TRBV18
TGTGCCAGCGCACACAACCTAGACGAGCAGTACTTC
CASAHNLDEQYF
>.|TRBD2|TRBJ2-5|TRBV4-2
TGTGCCAGCAGCCGCGAAACAAGGGGACTAGCGGGGCTAGAGACCCAGTACTTC
CASSRETRGLAGLETQYF
>.|TRBD1|TRBJ2-7|TRBV29-1
TGCAGCGTGGAAACAGGGGGCCCCTACGAGCAGTACTTC
CSVETGGPYEQYF
>.|.|TRBJ2-5|TRBV7-2
TGTGCCAGCAGCTCTAGAGGGGGTTGTCCCCAGTACTTC
CASSSRGGCPQYF
>.|.|TRBJ2-1|TRBV30
TGTGCCTGGAGTGTGGGTCTAGGGGATCGTGTTGTGCAGTTCTTC
CAWSVGLGDRVVQFF
>.|.|TRBJ2-3|TRBV29-1
TGCAGCGTTGTCCCAGGAAGCGTGAGCACAGATACGCAGTATTTT
CSVVPGSVSTDTQYF
>few|.|TRBJ2-7|TRBV30
TGTGCCTGGAGTGTACGCCACGAGCAGTACTTC
CAWSVRHEQYF
>.|TRBD2|TRBJ2-7|TRBV6-2/TRBV6-3
TGTGCCAGCAGTCGGACTAGCGGTGTTACCTACGAGCAGTACTTC
CASSRTSGVTYEQYF
>few|TRBD1|TRBJ2-7|TRBV4-3
TGCGCCAGCAGCTCGGGACAGGCAAGCTCCTACGAGCAGTACTTC
CASSSGQASSYEQYF
>.|.|TRBJ1-2|TRBV7-9
TGTGCCAGCAGCCAACCCCTGGGGTTCGAGACCTATGGCTACACCTTC
CASSQPLGFETYGYTF
>.|.|TRBJ2-7|TRBV20-1
TGCAGTGCTAGTCTGGAAATCTACGAGCAGTACTTC
CSASLEIYEQYF
>few|.|TRBJ2-7|TRBV27
TGTGCCAGCAGTTTATGGGACCGCTCCTACGAGCAGTACTTC
CASSLWDRSYEQYF
>few|.|TRBJ2-5|TRBV12-3/TRBV12-4
TGTGCCAGCAGCCCGGAGCAAAACAAAGAGACCCAGTACTTC
CASSPEQNKETQYF
>.|.|TRBJ2-1|TRBV10-3
TGTGCCATCAGTGACCGTAATGAGCAGTTCTTC
CAISDRNEQFF
>many|.|TRBJ2-7|TRBV5-1
TGTGCCAGCAGCTTAGGGGGGGACTCCTACGAGCAGTACTTC
CASSLGGDSYEQYF
>.|.|TRBJ2-7|TRBV3-1
TGTGCCAGCAGCCAAGAGAGGGGTCGCTACGAGCAGTACTTC
CASSQERGRYEQYF
>.|.|TRBJ2-4|TRBV20-1
TGCAGTGCTAGAGAGGGACAGGGCAAGCGGGAGACGACCTACGTGCAGTACTTC
CSAREGQGKRETTYVQYF
>.|.|TRBJ2-3|TRBV7-8
TGTGCCAGCAGCTCCGCGAGAGGCGGAGTGGGGGACGATACGCAGTATTTT
CASSSARGGVGDDTQYF
>few|.|TRBJ1-4|TRBV12-3/TRBV12-4
TGTGCCAGCAGTTTTCAAGAGCCAACTAATGAAAAACTGTTTTTT
CASSFQEPTNEKLFF
>few|.|TRBJ2-7|TRBV4-3
TGCGCCAGCAGCCACATCCGTGACAGGCCCCTCTCCTACGAGCAGTACTTC
CASSHIRDRPLSYEQYF
>.|.|TRBJ1-4|TRBV15
TGTGCCACCAGGGTTAGTGAAAAACTGTTTTTT
CATRVSEKLFF
>.|TRBD2|TRBJ2-5|TRBV4-1
TGCGCCAGCAGCCAAAAGACGACTAGCGGGGATGGAGAGACCCAGTACTTC
CASSQKTTSGDGETQYF
>.|.|TRBJ2-3|TRBV20-1
TGCAGTGCTATCCCTGTCGGGTCTAGCACAGATACGCAGTATTTT
CSAIPVGSSTDTQYF
>.|.|TRBJ2-7|TRBV7-9
TGTGCCAGCAGCGAAGTCGGGACGCAATCCTACGAGCAGTACTTC
CASSEVGTQSYEQYF
>.|TRBD1|TRBJ2-1|TRBV7-9
TGTGCCAGCAGCGACGACAGGGCCAATGAGCAGTTCTTC
CASSDDRANEQFF
>many|TRBD2|TRBJ2-1|TRBV27
TGTGCCAGCCGAGATCCTAGCGGGTCCTTTACCTACAATGAGCAGTTCTTC
CASRDPSGSFTYNEQFF
>.|.|TRBJ1-1|TRBV2
TGTGCCAGTGGAAGGGAGGCAGGCACTGAAGCTTTCTTT
CASGREAGTEAFF
>.|.|TRBJ2-7|TRBV15
TGTGCCACCAGCAGGACCGGCTCAAGGGACACTCAGGGGTACGAGCAGTACTTC
CATSRTGSRDTQGYEQYF